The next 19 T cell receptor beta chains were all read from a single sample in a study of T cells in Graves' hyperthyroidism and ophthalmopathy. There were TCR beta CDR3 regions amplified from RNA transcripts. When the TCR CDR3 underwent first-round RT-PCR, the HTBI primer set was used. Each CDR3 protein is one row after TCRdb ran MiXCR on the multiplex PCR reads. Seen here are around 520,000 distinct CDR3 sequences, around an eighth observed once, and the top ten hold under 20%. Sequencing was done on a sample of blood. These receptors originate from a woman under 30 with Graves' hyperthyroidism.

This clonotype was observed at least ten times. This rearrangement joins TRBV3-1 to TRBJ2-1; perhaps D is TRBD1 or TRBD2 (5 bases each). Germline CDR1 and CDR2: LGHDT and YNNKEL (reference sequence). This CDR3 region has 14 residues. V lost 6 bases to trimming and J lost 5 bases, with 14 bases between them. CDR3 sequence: CASRTAGTHNEQFF. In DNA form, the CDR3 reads TGTGCCAGCAGAACAGCTGGGACCCACAATGAGCAGTTCTTC.

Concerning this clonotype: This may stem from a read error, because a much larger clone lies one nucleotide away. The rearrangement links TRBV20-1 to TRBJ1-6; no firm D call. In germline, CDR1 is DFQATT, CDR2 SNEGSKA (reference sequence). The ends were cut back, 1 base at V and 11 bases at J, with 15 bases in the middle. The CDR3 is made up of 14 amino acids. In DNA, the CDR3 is TGCAGTGCTAGAGTCCCGGGAAGGAATCCACCCCTCCACTTT. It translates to CSARVPGRNPPLHF.

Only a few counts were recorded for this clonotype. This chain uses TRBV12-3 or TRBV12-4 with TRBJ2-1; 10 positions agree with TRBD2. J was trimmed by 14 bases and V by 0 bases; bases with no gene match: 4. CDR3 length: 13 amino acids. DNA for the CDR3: TGTGCCAGCAGTTTAGCCCGGCTAGCGGGAGAGTTCTTC. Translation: CASSLARLAGEFF.

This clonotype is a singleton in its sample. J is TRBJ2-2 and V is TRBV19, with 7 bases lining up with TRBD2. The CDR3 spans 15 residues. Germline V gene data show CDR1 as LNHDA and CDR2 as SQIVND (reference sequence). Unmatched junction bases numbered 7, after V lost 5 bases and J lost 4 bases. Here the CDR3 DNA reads TGTGCCAGTAGTGAGAGGGACTACCTCACCGGGGAGCTGTTTTTT. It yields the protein CASSERDYLTGELFF.

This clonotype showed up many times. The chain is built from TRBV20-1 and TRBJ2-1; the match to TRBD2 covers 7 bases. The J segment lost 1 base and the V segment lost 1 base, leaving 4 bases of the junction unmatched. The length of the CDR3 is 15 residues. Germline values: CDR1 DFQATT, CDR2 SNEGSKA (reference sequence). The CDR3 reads CSARVEGGSYNEQFF. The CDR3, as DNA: TGCAGTGCTAGAGTAGAGGGAGGGTCCTACAATGAGCAGTTCTTC.

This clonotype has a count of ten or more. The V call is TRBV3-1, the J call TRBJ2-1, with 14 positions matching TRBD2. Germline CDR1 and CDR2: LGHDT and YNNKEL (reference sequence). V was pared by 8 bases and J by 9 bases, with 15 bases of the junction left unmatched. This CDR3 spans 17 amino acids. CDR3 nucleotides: TGTGCCAGCCACTCGATAGGGACTAGCGGGAGAAATAGTGAGCAGTTCTTC. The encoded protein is CASHSIGTSGRNSEQFF.

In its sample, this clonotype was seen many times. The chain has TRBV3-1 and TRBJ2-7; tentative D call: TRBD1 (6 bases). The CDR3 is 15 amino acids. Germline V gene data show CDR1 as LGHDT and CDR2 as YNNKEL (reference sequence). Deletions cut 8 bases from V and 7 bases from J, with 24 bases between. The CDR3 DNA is TGTGCCAGCTATGATTCTAGGGCAGGGGCTCGGGAGCAGTACGTC. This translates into CASYDSRAGAREQYV.

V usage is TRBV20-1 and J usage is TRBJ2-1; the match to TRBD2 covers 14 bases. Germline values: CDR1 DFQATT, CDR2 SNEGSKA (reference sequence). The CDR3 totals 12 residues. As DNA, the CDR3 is TGCAGCGGGGGACTAGCGGGAGCCGAGCAGTTCTTC. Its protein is CSGGLAGAEQFF.

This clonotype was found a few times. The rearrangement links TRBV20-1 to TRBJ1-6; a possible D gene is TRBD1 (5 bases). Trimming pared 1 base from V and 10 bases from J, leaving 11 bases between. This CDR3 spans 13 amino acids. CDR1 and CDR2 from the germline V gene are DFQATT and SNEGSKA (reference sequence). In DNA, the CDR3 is TGCAGTGCTAGAGCCCTGACAGTCTCACCCCTCCACTTT. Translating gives CSARALTVSPLHF.

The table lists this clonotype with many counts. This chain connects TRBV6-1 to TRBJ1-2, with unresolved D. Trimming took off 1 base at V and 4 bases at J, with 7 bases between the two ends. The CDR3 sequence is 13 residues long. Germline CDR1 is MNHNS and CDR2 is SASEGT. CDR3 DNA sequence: TGTGCCAGCAGTGAAGAGGCTACCTATGGCTACACCTTC. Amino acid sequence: CASSEEATYGYTF.

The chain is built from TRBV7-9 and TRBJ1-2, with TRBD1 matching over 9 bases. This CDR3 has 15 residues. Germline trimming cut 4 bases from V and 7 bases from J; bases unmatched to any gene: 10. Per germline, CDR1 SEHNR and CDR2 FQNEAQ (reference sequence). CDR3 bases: TGTGCCAGCAGCTCGACCCGGGACAGGGTTCCTGGCTACACCTTC. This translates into CASSSTRDRVPGYTF.

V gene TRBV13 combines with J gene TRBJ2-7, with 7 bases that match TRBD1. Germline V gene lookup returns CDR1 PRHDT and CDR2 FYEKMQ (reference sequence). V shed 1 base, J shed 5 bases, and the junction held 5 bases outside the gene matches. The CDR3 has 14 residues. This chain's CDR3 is CASSLEGASNEQYF. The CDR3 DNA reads TGTGCCAGCAGCTTAGAGGGGGCGTCTAACGAGCAGTACTTC.

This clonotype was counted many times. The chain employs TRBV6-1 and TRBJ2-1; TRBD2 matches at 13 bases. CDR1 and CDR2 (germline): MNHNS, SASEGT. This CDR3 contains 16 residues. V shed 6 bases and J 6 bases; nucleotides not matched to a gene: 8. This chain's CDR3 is CASSPHGTSGINEQFF. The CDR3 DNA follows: TGTGCCAGCAGCCCGCATGGGACTAGCGGGATCAATGAGCAGTTCTTC.

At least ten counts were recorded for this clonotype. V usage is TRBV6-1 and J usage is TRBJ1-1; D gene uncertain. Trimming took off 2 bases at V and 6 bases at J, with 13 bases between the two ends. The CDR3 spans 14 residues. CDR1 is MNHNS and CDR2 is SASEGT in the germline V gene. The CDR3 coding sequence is TGTGCCAGCAGTGAACTAGGTGGTACTGCTGAAGCTTTCTTT. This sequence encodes CASSELGGTAEAFF.

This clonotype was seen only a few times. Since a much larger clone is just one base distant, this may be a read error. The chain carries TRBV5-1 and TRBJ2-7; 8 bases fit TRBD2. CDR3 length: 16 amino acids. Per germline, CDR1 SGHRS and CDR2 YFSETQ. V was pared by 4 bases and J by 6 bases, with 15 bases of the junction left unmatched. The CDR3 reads CASSREWSGSSPEQYF. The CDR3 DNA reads TGCGCCAGCAGCCGAGAGTGGAGCGGGAGTTCGCCCGAGCAGTACTTC.

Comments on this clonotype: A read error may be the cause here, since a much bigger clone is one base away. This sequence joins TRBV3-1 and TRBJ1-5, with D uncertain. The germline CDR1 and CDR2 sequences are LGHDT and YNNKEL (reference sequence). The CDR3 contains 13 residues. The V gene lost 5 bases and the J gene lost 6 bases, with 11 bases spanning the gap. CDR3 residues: CASSSGSGQPQHF. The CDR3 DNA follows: TGTGCCAGCAGCTCAGGTTCGGGTCAGCCCCAGCATTTT.

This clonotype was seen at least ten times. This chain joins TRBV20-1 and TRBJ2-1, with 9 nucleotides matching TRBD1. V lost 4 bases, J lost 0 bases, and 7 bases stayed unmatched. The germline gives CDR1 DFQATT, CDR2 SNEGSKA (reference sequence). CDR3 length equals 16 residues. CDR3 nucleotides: TGCAGTGCTAAACCGACAGGGGGGGACTCCTACAATGAGCAGTTCTTC. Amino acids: CSAKPTGGDSYNEQFF.

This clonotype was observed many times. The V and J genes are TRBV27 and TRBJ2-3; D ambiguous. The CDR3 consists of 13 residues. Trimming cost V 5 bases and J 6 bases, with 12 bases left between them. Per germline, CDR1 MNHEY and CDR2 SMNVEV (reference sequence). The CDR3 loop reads CASSPTHRDTQYF. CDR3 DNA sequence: TGTGCCAGCAGTCCCACCCATCGGGATACGCAGTATTTT.

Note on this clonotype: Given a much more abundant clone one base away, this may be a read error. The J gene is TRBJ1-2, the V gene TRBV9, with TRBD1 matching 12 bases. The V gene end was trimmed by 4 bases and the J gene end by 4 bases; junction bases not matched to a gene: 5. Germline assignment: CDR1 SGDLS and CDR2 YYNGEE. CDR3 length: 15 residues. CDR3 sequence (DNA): TGTGCCAGCAGCCCTGGGACAGGGGGCCCCTATGGCTACACCTTC. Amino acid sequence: CASSPGTGGPYGYTF.